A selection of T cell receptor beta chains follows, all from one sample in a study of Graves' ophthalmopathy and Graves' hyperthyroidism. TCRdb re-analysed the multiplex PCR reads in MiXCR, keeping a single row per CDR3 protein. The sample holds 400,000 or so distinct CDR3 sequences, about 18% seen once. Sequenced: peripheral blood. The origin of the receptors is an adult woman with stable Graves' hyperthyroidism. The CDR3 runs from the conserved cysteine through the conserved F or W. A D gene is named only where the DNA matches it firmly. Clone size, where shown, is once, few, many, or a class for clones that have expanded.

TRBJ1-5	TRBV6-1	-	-	TGTGCCAGCAGTGACAGCAGTAGCTATCAGCCTCAGCATTTT	CASSDSSSYQPQHF
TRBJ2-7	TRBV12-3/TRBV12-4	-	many	TGTGCCAGCAGTTTACTCGTGGCAGGCGAGCAGTACTTC	CASSLLVAGEQYF
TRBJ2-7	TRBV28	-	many	TGTGCCAGCAGTTTAAGAGATACCCCCTACGAGCAGTACTTC	CASSLRDTPYEQYF
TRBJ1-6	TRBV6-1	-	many	TGTGCCAGCAGTGAACCCTGGAGCTCCTATAATTCACCCCTCCACTTT	CASSEPWSSYNSPLHF
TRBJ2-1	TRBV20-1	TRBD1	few	TGCAGTGCCAAGGGACAGACGAGCTCCTACAATGAGCAGTTCTTC	CSAKGQTSSYNEQFF
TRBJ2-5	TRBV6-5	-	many	TGTGCCAGCAGTTACTCCGTAGGGAGTACCCAAGAGACCCAGTACTTC	CASSYSVGSTQETQYF
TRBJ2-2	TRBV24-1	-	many	TGTGCCACCAGTGCCCGGGACCCAAACACCGGGGAGCTGTTTTTT	CATSARDPNTGELFF
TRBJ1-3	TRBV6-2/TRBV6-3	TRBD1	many	TGTGCCAGCAGTTACCGGCAGGGGGCCACTTTCTCTGGAAACACCATATATTTT	CASSYRQGATFSGNTIYF
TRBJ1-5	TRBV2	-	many	TGTGCCAGCAGTGTGGGACTCAGCAATCAGCCCCAGCATTTT	CASSVGLSNQPQHF
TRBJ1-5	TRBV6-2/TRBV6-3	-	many	TGTGCCAGCAGTACCATAACATATCAGCCCCAGCATTTT	CASSTITYQPQHF
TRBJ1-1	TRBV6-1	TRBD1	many	TGTGCCAGCAGTGAAGAGTGGACAGGGGGCCTCACTGAAGCTTTCTTT	CASSEEWTGGLTEAFF
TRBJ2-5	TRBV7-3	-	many	TGTGCCAGCAGCTTAGGTCCCAGGTGGGAGACCCAGTACTTC	CASSLGPRWETQYF
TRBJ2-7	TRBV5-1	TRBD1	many	TGCGCCAGCAGCGCCACAGGGGCCGAGCAGTACTTC	CASSATGAEQYF
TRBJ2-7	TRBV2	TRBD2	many	TGTGCCAGCAGAGAGCTAGCGGGAGTTGTCTACGAGCAGTACTTC	CASRELAGVVYEQYF
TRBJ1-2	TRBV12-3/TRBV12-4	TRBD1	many	TGTGCCAGCACCGAGGGGACAGAAATTAACTATGGCTACACCTTC	CASTEGTEINYGYTF
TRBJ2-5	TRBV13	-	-	TGTGCCAGCAGCTTAAGGATTCAAGAGACCCAGTACTTC	CASSLRIQETQYF
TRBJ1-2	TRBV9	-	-	TGTGCCAGCAGCGTAGATTCGGACAGCTATGGCTACACCTTC	CASSVDSDSYGYTF
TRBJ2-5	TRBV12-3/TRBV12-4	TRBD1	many	TGTGCCAGCAGTCCAGGAGACAGGGGGGAGACCCAGTACTTC	CASSPGDRGETQYF
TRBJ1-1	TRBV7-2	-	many	TGTGCCAGCAGCTTATCTCGACCAACTGAAGCTTTCTTT	CASSLSRPTEAFF
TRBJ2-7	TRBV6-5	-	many	TGTGCCAGCAGTTACTGGAGAACAGCGGTCGAGCAGTACTTC	CASSYWRTAVEQYF
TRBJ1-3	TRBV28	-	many	TGTGCCAGCAGTTCACCCCACGGACAGTTCTCTGGAAACACCATATATTTT	CASSSPHGQFSGNTIYF
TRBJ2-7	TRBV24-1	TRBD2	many	TGTGCCACCAGTGATTCCGGCGGGAGTCAAGAGCAGTACTTC	CATSDSGGSQEQYF
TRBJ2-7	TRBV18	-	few	TGTGCCAGCTCACCATTGTTGATGGACAGTCGAAACGAGCAGTACTTC	CASSPLLMDSRNEQYF
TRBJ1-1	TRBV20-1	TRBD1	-	TGCAGTGCTACCTGGGACAGAAGGAGCACTGAAGCTTTCTTT	CSATWDRRSTEAFF
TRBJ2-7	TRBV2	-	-	TGTGCCAGCAGTACAGGGGAGGACGAGCAGTACTTC	CASSTGEDEQYF
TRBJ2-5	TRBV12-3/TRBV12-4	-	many	TGTGCCAGCAGTTTCTTCCAAGAGACCCAGTACTTC	CASSFFQETQYF
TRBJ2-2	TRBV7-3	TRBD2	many	TGTGCCAGCAGCTTAAAGCTGGTCGAGCGGGAGGGCTTCTCTCCCGGGGAGCTGTTTTTT	CASSLKLVEREGFSPGELFF
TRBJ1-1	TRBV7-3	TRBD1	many	TGTGCCAGCAGCTCCAACCAGGGGGGCACTGAAGCTTTCTTT	CASSSNQGGTEAFF
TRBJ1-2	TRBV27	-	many	TGTGCCAGCAGTCCCTCCCCCAGGGTTGATGGCTACACCTTC	CASSPSPRVDGYTF
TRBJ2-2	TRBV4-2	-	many	TGTGCCAGCAGCCAAGATCCTCTCCAGGCGACCGGGGAGCTGTTTTTT	CASSQDPLQATGELFF
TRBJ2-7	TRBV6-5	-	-	TGTGCCAGCAGTTACTTTAGCCGAGGCGAGCAGTACTTC	CASSYFSRGEQYF
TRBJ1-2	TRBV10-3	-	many	TGTGCCACGAAAGAAGGTTGGAACTATGGCTACACCTTC	CATKEGWNYGYTF